This T cell receptor beta chain was identified in a study of T-cell reconstitution after alpha-beta-depleted transplantation in children. General observations from the study: Among T cells one year after transplant, newly produced cells accounted for most counts and diversity. Recipient T cells and thymic progenitors that survived gave rise to the high TCRbeta diversity observed at day 60 in some patients. There were reportedly several hundred expanded graft clones from which alpha-beta T cells came about two months after transplant.

This clonotype was counted at least ten times. The target antigen is unknown. During its preparation, the TCRbeta library received unique molecular identifiers. TCRdb reprocessed the PCR reads with MiXCR, giving one entry per CDR3 protein. The table has around 200,000 distinct CDR3 sequences, roughly 10% seen once. The CDR3 has 13 amino acids. Germline-derived CDR1 and CDR2 are MNHNS and SASEGT. V was pared by 8 bases and J by 2 bases, with 2 bases of the junction left unmatched. Sample: PBMCs, taken before TCRalphabeta/CD19-depleted stem cell transplant. This chain links TRBV6-1 with TRBJ2-2; 7 nucleotides line up with TRBD1. This clonotype originated in a child in the first two years of life with acute myeloid leukemia, due to receive a stem cell transplant. CDR3 residues: CASRQGNTGELFF. The CDR3 coding sequence is TGTGCCAGCCGACAGGGTAACACCGGGGAGCTGTTTTTT.